Below are 8 T cell receptor beta chains sequenced from a single sample in a study of shared clonotypes between healthy human individuals. Method: immunoSEQ multiplex PCR; TCRdb's copy keeps in-frame clones and lacks some. The sample records 2 million to 2.5 million clones, just under 95% being singletons. Sequencing was done on a sample of naive CD4+ T cells from PBMCs. Subset given: CD45RA+ positively selected. The receptors were sampled from a man younger than 30 in good health. Some clones in this sample may be carry-over from other donors' samples.

V gene TRBV2 combines with J gene TRBJ1-6; D is uncertain. Trimming cost V 4 bases and J 2 bases, with 9 bases left between them. Looked up from germline, CDR1 is SNHLY and CDR2 is FYNNEI. The length of the CDR3 is 15 residues. The CDR3 reads CASSVADPYNSPLHF. The CDR3 nucleotides are TGTGCCAGCAGTGTCGCAGACCCCTATAATTCACCCCTCCACTTT.

This chain connects TRBV2 to TRBJ2-5; D remains unclear. V lost 8 bases, J lost 5 bases, and 15 bases lay in between. This CDR3 comprises 13 residues. Germline CDR1 reads SNHLY; CDR2 reads FYNNEI. This CDR3 reads CASGSLPMETQYF. CDR3 DNA: TGTGCCAGCGGATCCCTCCCGATGGAGACCCAGTACTTC. The full variable domain, its missing parts supplied by reference TRBV2 and TRBJ2-5, is EPEVTQTPSHQVTQMGQEVILRCVPISNHLYFYWYRQILGQKVEFLVSFYNNEISEKSEIFDDQFSVERPDGSNFTLKIRSTKLEDSAMYFCASGSLPMETQYFGPGTRLLVL.

This chain uses TRBV28 with TRBJ1-2; 12 bases align to TRBD1. Germline V gene sequence: CDR1 MDHEN, CDR2 SYDVKM. V shed 7 bases, J shed 8 bases, and the junction held 17 bases outside the gene matches. The CDR3 has 17 residues. CDR3 sequence reads: CASTRGPGQGASTGYTF. The CDR3 DNA reads TGTGCCAGCACCCGCGGTCCGGGACAGGGGGCTTCCACGGGCTACACCTTC.

The chain is built from TRBV2 and TRBJ2-7, with D maybe TRBD2 (6 bases). The germline V gene has CDR1 SNHLY and CDR2 FYNNEI. V dropped 4 bases and J dropped 6 bases, with 16 bases sitting between them. The CDR3 consists of 14 residues. Here the CDR3 reads CASSVGGFGFEQYF. As DNA, the CDR3 is TGTGCCAGCAGTGTAGGAGGGTTTGGGTTCGAGCAGTACTTC.

The V and J genes are TRBV7-3 and TRBJ1-1; TRBD1 matches 7 bases. Germline CDR1 and CDR2: SGHTA and FQGTGA. V trimming: 4 bases; J trimming: 6 bases; junction bases outside the gene matches: 8. The CDR3 consists of 14 residues. CDR3 sequence (DNA): TGTGCCAGCAGCTCGACAGGGTTAGGGGCTGAAGCTTTCTTT. Amino acids: CASSSTGLGAEAFF.

The CDR3 region is CASSLVAGSSGNTIYF. The CDR3 DNA reads as TGTGCCAGCAGCTTAGTCGCGGGGAGCTCTGGAAACACCATATATTTT. The chain is built from TRBV11-2 and TRBJ1-3, with unresolved D. CDR3 length: 16 residues. V gave up 1 base and J gave up 0 bases, with 10 bases separating them. Germline loops: CDR1 SGHAT, CDR2 FQNNGV.

The chain combines TRBV5-1 with TRBJ1-4; D gene unclear. Trimming removed 4 bases from V and 5 bases from J, with 15 bases in between. Germline assignment: CDR1 SGHRS and CDR2 YFSETQ. The CDR3 runs to 15 residues. The CDR3, as DNA: TGCGCCAGCAGCGTATTGCCTGGTACCAATGAAAAACTGTTTTTT. Its protein is CASSVLPGTNEKLFF.

This clone was recorded only once. The chain combines TRBV5-6 with TRBJ2-2; the D gene is possibly TRBD1 (7 bases). The CDR3 is made up of 14 amino acids. Germline V gene sequence: CDR1 SGHDT, CDR2 YYEEEE. The germline V and J ends were trimmed by 9 bases and 5 bases, with 17 bases remaining between them. The CDR3 region has the DNA TGTGCCACAAACTACAGGGGAGGTACCGGGGAGCTGTTTTTT. Its protein product is CATNYRGGTGELFF.